This T cell receptor (beta chain) is drawn from a study of T cell responses to AZD1222 COVID-19 vaccine (dated by TCRdb to the early 2020s). With regard to the full study: AZD1222 recipients whose second dose came at about 4 weeks and those whose second dose came at about 12 weeks were combined into one group, since spike-specific TCR depth and breadth did not differ between the two schedules. TCR sequencing was performed for roughly 250 trial participants, of whom around 200 were given two doses of AZD1222 and approximately 26 were given two doses of MenACWY control vaccine. Enrollment into the trials was organized by age into subgroups of 18-55, 56-69 and 70-plus years, and those subgroups contained approximately 150, 30 and 60 TCR-sequenced participants, respectively. What the study reported, not specific to this receptor: Epitopes outside the regions mutated in the B.1.351 and B.1.1.7 variants were reportedly recognized by nearly half of the unique spike-specific TCRs. Vaccine-associated CD4 TCRs spanned the whole spike protein, with dominant responses in regions 160-218 and 743-854. In the small 56-69-year group, the increase in depth fell short of significance, most likely because of low power. Participants were mostly white British and included more females than males, and it was suggested by the authors that clonal diversity may have been underestimated. After two AZD1222 doses, both the breadth and the depth of spike-specific TCRs were significantly higher than at day 0 and than in MenACWY recipients. Conclusions about previously exposed vaccinees were limited because only six AZD1222 recipients were SARS-CoV-2 seropositive at baseline. No day 14 peak-response samples were available, so repertoires were characterized only after the peak T cell response.

The germline V gene (reference sequence) gives CDR1 as LNHNV and CDR2 as YYDKDF. Trimming takes 0 bases from V and 6 bases from J, and the germline ends sit 11 bases apart. Measured from the cysteine to the phenylalanine, the CDR3 is 15 residues long. The sequence is cut down to CDR3 DNA, 45 bases in frame from base 1. Per the publication, the time point label means: baseline before first vaccination. The vaccinee samples were drawn from two UK trials, COV001 and COV002, one of which was a single-blind randomized controlled phase 2/3 trial testing AZD1222 (ChAdOx1 nCoV-19) in healthy adults. For TCRbeta chain sequencing, PBMC samples from trial participants were taken at day 0 and at day 28 after the second dose. The CDR3 regions of human TCRbeta chains were analyzed by immunosequencing. As for the original processing: TCRs in the repertoires were compared against a reference library of SARS-CoV-2-specific TCRs that had been generated with the MIRA antigen-specificity platform. Breadth was defined as the fraction of unique TCRs that were SARS-CoV-2-associated. Depth was defined as the fraction of total T cells that were SARS-CoV-2-associated. Using the MIRA data, each spike-specific TCR was assigned both to the spike region to which the TCR was reactive and to a CD4 or CD8 class. Log10-transformed breadth and depth values were compared by one-way ANOVA with Sidak's multiple comparisons tests. Held by TCRdb, this immuneACCESS table contains in-frame sequences only and omits some clones. Under half of the omission traces to an unresolved V gene where checked; the cause of the rest is unknown. D and trimming were read from the DNA, whereas the V and J calls and clone size are those reported in that table. This sample is represented by over 110,000 clones; roughly 90% of them were singletons. 5.5% of the sample is in the top ten clones.

Comment on this clone: This receptor's antigen is unknown. Base qualities are missing; no much larger clone stands one base away.

The source is an adult in good health. Recombination joined TRBV15 with TRBJ2-2, with TRBD2 as a weak D call on 6 bases. This specimen was peripheral blood, taken on day 0 of AZD1222 vaccination. The CDR3 protein: CATSRESGGAGELFF. The DNA sequence is given as TGTGCCACCAGCAGAGAGAGCGGAGGGGCCGGGGAGCTGTTTTTT. The variable domain in full, with residues beyond the CDR3 obtained from the reference TRBV15 and TRBJ2-2 genes, is DAMVIQNPRYQVTQFGKPVTLSCSQTLNHNVMYWYQQKSSQAPKLLFHYYDKDFNNEADTPDNFQSRRPNTSFCFLDIRSPGLGDTAMYLCATSRESGGAGELFFGEGSRLTVL.